This note documents a single TCR beta chain sequence. Its recognized antigen is unknown. No much larger clonotype is one base removed from it; base qualities were not supplied. The immunoSEQ Assay, a bias-controlled multiplex PCR, was used to amplify TCRbeta CDR3 regions from genomic DNA. The authors processed their data as follows. The number of nucleated cells in each sample was estimated from the amplification of reference gene primers within the assay. Sequence reads were collapsed and filtered to measure the absolute abundance of every unique TCRbeta CDR3 rearrangement. For each sample, productive Simpson clonality was calculated by taking the square root of Simpson's diversity index across productive rearrangements. The table was pulled from immuneACCESS by TCRdb, which kept in-frame rearrangements only. Such tables lose some clones; where checked, under half of the loss comes from unresolved V genes, and the rest has no known cause. For V, J and clone size, that table is used; D and trimming come from the DNA. Here the sample has roughly 390,000 clones; 85% occur a single time. The ten largest clonotypes hold around 3.4% of the sample.

The sample originates from a study of blood T cell repertoires in COVID-19 (dated by TCRdb to the early 2020s). General notes on the study: The collaborator samples originated in the United States, Italy and Spain and spanned the acute and convalescent phases of COVID-19. The repertoires were released in a freely available public database intended as a resource for research on the immune response to SARS-CoV-2. Samples came from the ongoing ImmuneRACE study (first 160 participants) plus 1,254 subjects from 6 global collaborators. Subjects who had been exposed to COVID-19, were actively infected with it, or had recovered from it provided the deeply sampled blood TCRbeta repertoires that made up the dataset. The sample metadata nearly always contained a de-identified subject ID, COVID-19 status, age in years and sex. HLA class I and class II types, where available, came from metadata supplied by the sample provider rather than from assay-based typing. The material from the prospective study consisted of cDNA or gDNA derived from T cells, B-cell-depleted T cells, or PBMCs.

Broader findings and caveats from the paper: The quantity of clinical and demographic metadata differed by source and by participant and was supplied without curation.

Trimmed from V: 4 bases; trimmed from J: 4 bases; junction bases lacking a gene match: 7. The CDR3 spans 15 residues, from the cysteine through the phenylalanine. Only the CDR3 DNA is retained, 45 bases long and in frame from the first base. Reading the germline V gene (reference sequence) gives CDR1 LGHDT and CDR2 YNNKEL. Collaborating institutions collected whole blood in K2EDTA tubes following their own protocols. For TCRbeta analysis, collaborators shipped samples as frozen whole blood, isolated PBMCs, or DNA extracted from either of those sample types. The specimen sequenced was peripheral blood. The V gene is TRBV3-1 (or the pseudogene TRBV3-2) and the J gene is TRBJ1-5, with 7 junctional bases fitting TRBD1. This sequence originates from a woman younger than 35 with acute or convalescent COVID-19. The DNA sequence is given as TGTGCCAGCAGCCTGACGGGACAGAAAAATCAGCCCCAGCATTTT. Its protein is CASSLTGQKNQPQHF.